What follows describes a single TCR beta chain. Antigen specificity is unknown. TCR beta VDJ and CDR3 profiling used genomic DNA as template. In TCRdb, the reads were re-called with MiXCR into one record per CDR3 protein. The repertoire has approximately 100,000 distinct CDR3 sequences, 55% to 70% of them found once; the top ten carry approximately 60%. The data were taken from a study of CD8+CD57+ T cells in acquired aplastic anemia. The sequenced patients had an expansion of CD8+CD57+ cells seen by flow cytometry. Patients, without exception, had severe acquired aplastic anemia. At the time of blood sampling, patients had not yet received any therapy. Study-level points and caveats: CD8+ Simpson's diversity in patients was not significantly different from that in controls.

The CDR3 sequence is 11 residues long. Germline lookup yields CDR1 SQVTM and CDR2 ANQGSEA. The V gene lost 7 bases and the J gene lost 8 bases, with 14 bases spanning the gap. The sequence derives from a human donor with aplastic anemia. The chain couples TRBV29-1 to TRBJ1-2, with D unresolved. Sequenced input: sorted CD4+, CD8+, or CD8+CD57+ T cells (not recorded which) from PBMCs. The CDR3 bases are TGCAGCGCTCCTTGGGGTGGGGGCTACACCTTC. Protein sequence: CSAPWGGGYTF.